This entry lists 15 T cell receptor beta chains sequenced from one sample in a study of cytomegalovirus exposure and HLA in healthy donors. PCR employed 60 Vbeta and 13 Jbeta primers. Clones were read by immunoSEQ multiplex PCR, and TCRdb kept only the in-frame ones, dropping some. The sample yields some 110,000 clones, 70% to 85% seen once. Sequencing was done on a sample of PBMCs. The source is a woman aged 35 to 49 in good health and CMV-seropositive.

This clone was detected only once. The chain is built from TRBV19 and TRBJ2-2, with D maybe TRBD1 (6 bases). V was clipped by 4 bases and J by 2 bases, with 11 bases between them. CDR3 length: 15 residues. The V gene's germline CDR1 is LNHDA and CDR2 SQIVND (reference sequence). Here the CDR3 reads CASSNQGLNTGELFF. As DNA, the CDR3 is TGTGCCAGTAGTAATCAGGGGCTTAACACCGGGGAGCTGTTTTTT.

The V call is TRBV6-1, the J call TRBJ1-2; a weak D match, TRBD1 (6 bases). The length of the CDR3 is 15 residues. CDR1 is MNHNS, CDR2 SASEGT, per germline. The germline V and J ends were trimmed by 2 bases and 4 bases, with 14 bases remaining between them. The CDR3 DNA sequence: TGTGCCAGCAGTGAACTGGCAGGGGTTACCTATGGCTACACCTTC. This translates into CASSELAGVTYGYTF.

This clone was observed a few times. V usage is TRBV4-1 and J usage is TRBJ1-2; D remains ambiguous. The V gene lost 1 base and the J gene lost 6 bases, with 12 bases spanning the gap. The CDR3 consists of 14 residues. Germline CDR1 MGHRA, CDR2 YSYEKL. CDR3 sequence reads: CASSQGTWPNGYTF. Here the CDR3 DNA reads TGCGCCAGCAGCCAAGGTACGTGGCCCAATGGCTACACCTTC.

This clone appeared a single time. This sequence joins TRBV7-3 and TRBJ2-1; 7 positions match TRBD2. This CDR3 is 17 amino acids long. V trimming: 3 bases; J trimming: 0 bases; junction bases outside the gene matches: 8. Germline V gene sequence: CDR1 SGHTA, CDR2 FQGTGA. In DNA, the CDR3 is TGTGCCAGCAGCTTTCAGCCTAGCGGAAGCTCCTACAATGAGCAGTTCTTC. Its translation is CASSFQPSGSSYNEQFF.

This rearrangement joins TRBV7-9 to TRBJ2-7, with TRBD2 identical over 10 bases. This CDR3 has 14 residues. The trim removed 7 bases at V and 1 base at J, leaving 4 bases unmatched. Per the germline V gene, CDR1 is SEHNR and CDR2 is FQNEAQ (reference sequence). CDR3 bases: TGTGCCAGCATTGGACTAGCGGCATCCTACGAGCAGTACTTC. As protein: CASIGLAASYEQYF. The full variable domain, completed using reference TRBV7-9 and TRBJ2-7, is DTGVSQNPRHKITKRGQNVTFRCDPISEHNRLYWYRQTLGQGPEFLTYFQNEAQLEKSRLLSDRFSAERPKGSFSTLEIQRTEQGDSAMYLCASIGLAASYEQYFGPGTRLTVT.

The V gene is TRBV29-1, the J gene TRBJ2-7; 7 nucleotides line up with TRBD1. This CDR3 is 13 amino acids long. V was clipped by 7 bases and J by 2 bases; unmatched bases: 8. Germline values: CDR1 SQVTM, CDR2 ANQGSEA. CDR3 protein: CSALGTVTYEQYF. CDR3 in DNA: TGCAGCGCTCTCGGGACAGTAACCTACGAGCAGTACTTC.

V is TRBV4-1 and J is TRBJ1-2; 9 nucleotides match TRBD1. Germline loops: CDR1 MGHRA, CDR2 YSYEKL. J was trimmed by 2 bases and V by 2 bases; bases with no gene match: 6. This CDR3 is 16 amino acids long. CDR3 sequence reads: CASSQYTGTGNYGYTF. Here the CDR3 DNA reads TGCGCCAGCAGCCAATACACCGGGACAGGGAACTATGGCTACACCTTC.

V and J are TRBV7-2 and TRBJ1-1; D not certain. The CDR3 contains 15 residues. The germline V gene encodes CDR1 SGHTA and CDR2 FQGNSA. V was shortened by 5 bases and J by 2 bases, with 15 bases between the two germline ends. For the CDR3, the DNA is TGTGCCAGCAGCCCCCTAGGAGGGAGTAACACTGAAGCTTTCTTT. Translation: CASSPLGGSNTEAFF. Using reference TRBV7-2 and TRBJ1-1 for the parts outside the CDR3, the full variable domain is GAGVSQSPSNKVTEKGKDVELRCDPISGHTALYWYRQSLGQGLEFLIYFQGNSAPDKSGLPSDRFSAERTGGSVSTLTIQRTQQEDSAVYLCASSPLGGSNTEAFFGQGTRLTVV.

This sequence joins TRBV7-3 and TRBJ2-7; 8 bases agree with TRBD2. V was pared by 3 bases and J by 5 bases, with 6 bases of the junction left unmatched. The CDR3 has 14 residues. CDR1 is SGHTA, CDR2 FQGTGA, per germline. The CDR3, as DNA: TGTGCCAGCAGCTTGGCGCCCGGGGGGGACGAGCAGTACTTC. It specifies CASSLAPGGDEQYF.

The DNA for the CDR3 is TGTGCCAGCAGCCCTCACCCGGGTTTGGGCACTGAAGCTTTCTTT. Its protein product is CASSPHPGLGTEAFF. The V and J genes are TRBV7-9 and TRBJ1-1; D gene uncertain. The germline V and J ends were trimmed by 5 bases and 4 bases, with 17 bases remaining between them. Germline lookup yields CDR1 SEHNR and CDR2 FQNEAQ (reference sequence). The length of the CDR3 is 15 residues.

J is TRBJ1-1 and V is TRBV30, with a weak D call TRBD1 (5 bases). The CDR3 extends over 13 amino acids. V was cut by 1 base and J by 3 bases, with 9 bases left in between. CDR1 is GTSNPN and CDR2 is SVGIG in the germline V gene (reference sequence). In nucleotides, the CDR3 is TGTGCCTGGAGTGCTCAGGGATACACTGAAGCTTTCTTT. Its protein product is CAWSAQGYTEAFF. Supplemented by reference TRBV30 and TRBJ1-1, the full variable domain reads SQTIHQWPATLVQPVGSPLSLECTVEGTSNPNLYWYRQAAGRGLQLLFYSVGIGQISSEVPQNLSASRPQDRQFILSSKKLLLSDSGFYLCAWSAQGYTEAFFGQGTRLTVV.

The rearrangement joins TRBV10-3 to TRBJ1-1; the match to TRBD1 covers 7 bases. The CDR3 consists of 13 residues. Trimming removed 6 bases from V and 6 bases from J; junction bases left unmatched: 7. CDR1 and CDR2 from the germline V gene are ENHRY and SYGVKD. CDR3 sequence reads: CAIRTGMRAEAFF. As DNA, the CDR3 is TGTGCCATCAGGACAGGGATGCGCGCTGAAGCTTTCTTT.

The chain employs TRBV2 and TRBJ1-3, with 8 bases identical to TRBD1. V dropped 5 bases and J dropped 2; count of bases not matched to a gene: 5. Germline CDR1 and CDR2: SNHLY and FYNNEI. This CDR3 contains 15 residues. The CDR3 loop is CASSQGAATGNTIYF. CDR3 nucleotides: TGTGCCAGCAGTCAGGGGGCGGCGACTGGAAACACCATATATTTT.

This clone was seen a handful of times. This chain links TRBV10-1 with TRBJ1-2, with a tentative D call TRBD1 (6 bases). Deletions cut 2 bases from V and 5 bases from J, with 12 bases between. The CDR3 covers 14 residues. Germline-derived CDR1 and CDR2 are WNHNN and SYGVQD (reference sequence). CDR3 in DNA: TGCGCCAGCAGTGAGCGGACAGCGAATTATGGCTACACCTTC. Amino acids: CASSERTANYGYTF.

This rearrangement joins TRBV27 to TRBJ1-1, with 11 positions matching TRBD1. The germline V gene has CDR1 MNHEY and CDR2 SMNVEV (reference sequence). The CDR3 is made up of 15 amino acids. Trimming removed 6 bases from V and 6 bases from J; junction bases left unmatched: 9. The CDR3 is CASRAEGQGAAEAFF. The DNA for the CDR3 is TGTGCCAGCAGGGCGGAAGGACAGGGGGCGGCTGAAGCTTTCTTT.